The next 14 T cell receptor beta chains were all read from a single sample in a study of neoadjuvant anti-PD-1 for oral cavity cancer. Time point of the sample: after neoadjuvant nivolumab, at surgical resection. Method: immunoSEQ multiplex PCR; TCRdb's copy keeps in-frame clones and lacks some. The sample contains more than 25,000 clones, about 80% of which appear only once. The sequenced sample was PBMCs, obtained after nivolumab (anti-PD-1) treatment. The receptors shown here come from a person aged 40-85 years with oral cavity squamous cell carcinoma.

V usage is TRBV7-2 and J usage is TRBJ2-1; D not certain. V was shortened by 5 bases and J by 5 bases, with 19 bases between the two germline ends. Germline assignment: CDR1 SGHTA and CDR2 FQGNSA. The CDR3 is 16 residues long. The CDR3 region is CASSLYYLGPDNEQFF. The CDR3, as DNA: TGTGCCAGCAGCCTTTACTACTTAGGACCTGACAATGAGCAGTTCTTC.

The CDR3 DNA reads TGTGCCAGCAGTTACGGACGATATCTTAGCACAGATACGCAGTATTTT. Translation gives CASSYGRYLSTDTQYF. V is TRBV27 and J is TRBJ2-3; D is unclear. Trimming took 4 bases from V and 0 from J, leaving 14 bases between them. The germline V gene encodes CDR1 MNHEY and CDR2 SMNVEV (reference sequence). CDR3 length equals 16 residues.

V usage is TRBV19 and J usage is TRBJ1-1; D possibly corresponds to TRBD1 (5 bases). Per germline, CDR1 LNHDA and CDR2 SQIVND (reference sequence). The length of the CDR3 is 16 residues. Trimming left V 2 bases short and J 0 bases short, with 13 bases between. This CDR3 is CASSIPSGQLNTEAFF. In DNA form, the CDR3 reads TGTGCCAGTAGTATACCCTCAGGGCAGCTGAACACTGAAGCTTTCTTT.

The V and J genes are TRBV7-9 and TRBJ2-7; 10 nucleotides agree with TRBD2. There are 13 residues in the CDR3. V shed 8 bases and J 2 bases; nucleotides not matched to a gene: 3. Per germline, CDR1 SEHNR and CDR2 FQNEAQ (reference sequence). The CDR3 DNA is TGTGCCAGCCGGACTAGCGGCACCTACGAGCAGTACTTC. Its protein product is CASRTSGTYEQYF.

The chain employs TRBV4-3 and TRBJ1-2, with D perhaps TRBD1 (6 bases). Trimming cost V 0 bases and J 5 bases, with 13 bases left between them. The CDR3 sequence is 15 residues long. Germline loops: CDR1 LGHNA, CDR2 YSLEER. In DNA, the CDR3 is TGCGCCAGCAGCCAAGAGTTGCAGGGGTCTTATGGCTACACCTTC. It specifies CASSQELQGSYGYTF.

The rearrangement joins TRBV30 to TRBJ2-3; possible D gene TRBD2, 6 bases. The CDR3 length is 14 residues. Germline-derived CDR1 and CDR2 are GTSNPN and SVGIG (reference sequence). V lost 3 bases, J lost 7 bases, and 17 bases lay in between. The CDR3 coding sequence is TGTGCCTGGAGCCCGGGGACTTCAGTACATACGCAGTATTTT. Translation gives CAWSPGTSVHTQYF.

The genes are TRBV7-2 and TRBJ2-7; tentative D call: TRBD2 (7 bases). From germline, CDR1 is SGHTA and CDR2 FQGNSA. Trimming removed 1 base at V and 3 bases at J, with 13 bases between. This CDR3 is built from 15 residues. CDR3 sequence (DNA): TGTGCCAGCAGCTTAGTTTGGCGGGGGCTCTACGAGCAGTACTTC. Protein product: CASSLVWRGLYEQYF.

This clone was counted only a few times. The chain uses TRBV28 and TRBJ2-7; D could derive from TRBD1 or TRBD2 (5 bases each). V gave up 4 bases and J gave up 5 bases, with 21 bases separating them. This CDR3 spans 16 amino acids. The germline gives CDR1 MDHEN, CDR2 SYDVKM. The CDR3 DNA reads TGTGCCAGCAGTTCAATTATGGGACGGAAAGACCACGAGCAGTACTTC. It codes for CASSSIMGRKDHEQYF.

V and J are TRBV7-8 and TRBJ2-1, with TRBD2 matching 14 bases. Germline loops: CDR1 SGHVS, CDR2 FQNEAQ. This CDR3 spans 18 amino acids. Trimming cost V 6 bases and J 0 bases; bases outside gene matches: 7. The CDR3 DNA reads as TGTGCCAGCAGTCCGGCTGGGACTAGCGGGAGCTCCTACAATGAGCAGTTCTTC. Protein product: CASSPAGTSGSSYNEQFF.

The chain recombines TRBV6-1 with TRBJ2-1; no reliable D call. V was clipped by 2 bases and J by 3 bases, with 5 bases between them. CDR1 and CDR2 from the germline V gene are MNHNS and SASEGT. The CDR3 has 13 residues. Written as DNA, the CDR3 is TGTGCCAGCAGTGAATTCTTCTACAATGAGCAGTTCTTC. This sequence encodes CASSEFFYNEQFF.

J is TRBJ2-1 and V is TRBV9, with D perhaps matching TRBD2 (5 bases). Germline values: CDR1 SGDLS, CDR2 YYNGEE. The CDR3 length is 16 residues. The V and J ends lost 0 bases and 0 bases respectively, with 10 bases between them. CDR3 amino acids: CASSVGKGSSYNEQFF. DNA for the CDR3: TGTGCCAGCAGCGTAGGCAAAGGGAGCTCCTACAATGAGCAGTTCTTC.

V is TRBV5-1 and J is TRBJ2-7; 9 positions match TRBD1. J gave up 7 bases and V 4 bases, and 12 bases lay outside the gene matches. Germline V gene data show CDR1 as SGHRS and CDR2 as YFSETQ. CDR3 length equals 15 residues. DNA for the CDR3: TGCGCCAGCAGCGTCACAGGGGGCCCCCGCCTGGAGCAGTACTTC. As protein: CASSVTGGPRLEQYF. The entire variable domain, with the rest obtained from reference TRBV5-1 and TRBJ2-7, is as follows: KAGVTQTPRYLIKTRGQQVTLSCSPISGHRSVSWYQQTPGQGLQFLFEYFSETQRNKGNFPGRFSGRQFSNSRSEMNVSTLELGDSALYLCASSVTGGPRLEQYFGPGTRLTVT.

The gene calls are TRBV13 and TRBJ2-2; weak D call: TRBD1 (5 bases). The CDR3 runs 14 residues. From germline, CDR1 is PRHDT and CDR2 FYEKMQ (reference sequence). The V and J ends lost 1 base and 4 bases respectively, with 7 bases between them. The DNA of the CDR3 is TGTGCCAGCAGCTTAGATCAGGGCACCGGGGAGCTGTTTTTT. It yields the protein CASSLDQGTGELFF. Variable domain in full (rest from reference TRBV13 and TRBJ2-2): AAGVIQSPRHLIKEKRETATLKCYPIPRHDTVYWYQQGPGQDPQFLISFYEKMQSDKGSIPDRFSAQQFSDYHSELNMSSLELGDSALYFCASSLDQGTGELFFGEGSRLTVL.

The genes are TRBV11-3 and TRBJ2-2; D is unresolved. With 5 bases removed from V and 0 bases from J, the gap between germline ends came to 10 bases. The germline gives CDR1 SGHNT, CDR2 YENEEA. The CDR3 has 15 amino acids. The CDR3 spells CASSRNPSNTGELFF. CDR3 DNA: TGTGCCAGCAGCCGTAACCCTTCGAACACCGGGGAGCTGTTTTTT. Supplemented by reference TRBV11-3 and TRBJ2-2, the full variable domain reads EAGVVQSPRYKIIEKKQPVAFWCNPISGHNTLYWYLQNLGQGPELLIRYENEEAVDDSQLPKDRFSAERLKGVDSTLKIQPAELGDSAVYLCASSRNPSNTGELFFGEGSRLTVL.